Shown below are 8 T cell receptor beta chains from a single sample sequenced in a study of tumor and adjacent non-tumor tissue in lung cancer. The template was RNA from unsorted bulk tissue. The library came from three nested PCR rounds adapted from ARM-PCR protocols. TCRdb analysed the multiplex PCR reads with MiXCR anew, one entry per CDR3 protein. This sample has roughly 66,000 distinct CDR3 sequences; around 78% occur once, and the top ten carry 28%. Material for sequencing was lung tumor tissue. All receptors derive from a man between 60 and 75 years old with non-small cell lung cancer.

J is TRBJ2-7 and V is TRBV20-1; D perhaps matches TRBD1 (6 bases). Germline CDR1 DFQATT, CDR2 SNEGSKA (reference sequence). CDR3 length equals 12 residues. CDR3 DNA: TGCACTGCGAGGGACATAACCGACGAGCAGTACTTC. It encodes CTARDITDEQYF.

This rearrangement joins TRBV30 to TRBJ1-1; D not certain. V lost 6 bases and J lost 11, with 22 bases in between. The CDR3 sequence is 13 residues long. Germline values: CDR1 GTSNPN, CDR2 SVGIG (reference sequence). This CDR3 is CACSIPPIEGAFF. DNA for the CDR3: TGTGCCTGTTCAATACCCCCCATCGAGGGTGCTTTCTTT.

This clonotype is a singleton in its sample. The junction differs from germline at one of its ends, possibly a read error. The CDR3 is CASSPIERVPGDTHYF. In DNA form, the CDR3 reads TGTGCCAGCAGCCCTATCGAACGGGTGCCGGGAGATACGCACTATTTT. This sequence joins TRBV5-4 and TRBJ2-3, with D maybe TRBD2 (6 bases). The CDR3 totals 16 residues. Germline V gives CDR1 SGHNT, CDR2 YYREEE (reference sequence).

Concerning this clonotype itself: This is likely a read error, given that the CDR3 carries no conserved phenylalanine or tryptophan at its end. Written as DNA, the CDR3 is TGTGCCGGCAGCCTAACGGACAGTCGGACTGAAGCTTTCGTT. This encodes CAGSLTDSRTEAFV. The chain carries TRBV11-2 and TRBJ1-1; possibly TRBD1 for D (6 bases). The CDR3 is 14 residues long. Per the germline V gene, CDR1 is SGHAT and CDR2 is FQNNGV.

Notes on this clonotype: Sequence at one end of the junction differs from germline and may be a read error. V gene TRBV29-1 combines with J gene TRBJ2-2; 12 bases match TRBD2. This CDR3 is built from 16 residues. The V gene's germline CDR1 is SQVTM and CDR2 ANQGSEA. CDR3 DNA: TGCAGCGTTGGGGCCAAGACTAGCGGGAGTCCCGGGGACCTGTTTTTT. Residues: CSVGAKTSGSPGDLFF.

Points on this clonotype: At one end, the junction sequence differs from germline, possibly due to a read error. This chain links TRBV6-6 with TRBJ2-3; D is unresolved. The CDR3 sequence is 12 residues long. The germline V gene encodes CDR1 MNHNY and CDR2 SVGAGI (reference sequence). The CDR3 nucleotides are TGTGCAAGCAGCCTGGAAACGGATACGCAGTATTTT. Translation: CASSLETDTQYF.

About this clonotype itself: This may arise from a read error, as a much more abundant clone is one base away. The V and J genes are TRBV7-9 and TRBJ2-5; D is ambiguous. Trimming removed 5 bases at V and 2 bases at J, with 12 bases between. CDR1 SEHNR and CDR2 FQNEAQ come from the germline V gene (reference sequence). The CDR3 contains 14 residues. CDR3 sequence: CASSLRAVQETQYF. For the CDR3, the DNA is TGTGCCAGCAGCCTCCGGGCGGTACAAGAGACCCAGTACTTC.

Points on this clonotype: The junction differs from germline at one of its ends, possibly a read error. The V gene is TRBV10-3, the J gene TRBJ1-5; weak D call: TRBD1 (5 bases). This CDR3 spans 15 amino acids. Germline-derived CDR1 and CDR2 are ENHRY and SYGVKD. CDR3 nucleotide sequence: TGTGCCATCAGTGAGATGACAGCTAGCAATCGGCCCCAACATTTT. Residues: CAISEMTASNRPQHF.